Following are 15 T cell receptor beta chains from one sample sequenced in a study of blood T cell repertoires in COVID-19. Clones were read by immunoSEQ multiplex PCR, and TCRdb kept only the in-frame ones, dropping some. The top ten hold roughly 15% of the sample, which has around 230,000 clones, 82% seen once. Sequenced material: PBMCs or T cells enriched from blood (not recorded which). The receptor source for this set is a man between 40 and 49 years old who had recovered from COVID-19.

The chain combines TRBV11-3 with TRBJ2-5; tentative D call: TRBD1 (5 bases). V lost 7 bases and J 0 bases, leaving 12 bases between the germline ends. Germline assignment: CDR1 SGHNT and CDR2 YENEEA. The CDR3 runs 14 residues. The CDR3 reads CASNINRNQETQYF. For the CDR3, the DNA is TGTGCCAGCAACATTAACAGGAACCAAGAGACCCAGTACTTC.

Turning to this clone: Distinct nucleotide sequences in the sample also encode this CDR3. The J gene is TRBJ2-7, the V gene TRBV2; 9 nucleotides agree with TRBD1. The CDR3 covers 14 residues. Germline CDR1 is SNHLY and CDR2 is FYNNEI. Unmatched junction bases numbered 4, after V lost 6 bases and J lost 1 base. The DNA of the CDR3 is TGTGCCAGCAGCCCCGGACAGGGGTCCTACGAGCAGTACTTC. As protein: CASSPGQGSYEQYF.

V is TRBV28 and J is TRBJ2-2; D is unclear. Germline lookup yields CDR1 MDHEN and CDR2 SYDVKM. There are 14 residues in the CDR3. The V gene lost 6 bases and the J gene lost 5 bases, with 13 bases spanning the gap. CDR3 protein: CASSYRKRTGELFF. The CDR3 DNA is TGTGCCAGCAGCTACCGAAAGAGGACCGGGGAGCTGTTTTTT. Supplemented by reference TRBV28 and TRBJ2-2, the full variable domain reads DVKVTQSSRYLVKRTGEKVFLECVQDMDHENMFWYRQDPGLGLRLIYFSYDVKMKEKGDIPEGYSVSREKKERFSLILESASTNQTSMYLCASSYRKRTGELFFGEGSRLTVL.

This clone appeared a single time. This chain links TRBV27 with TRBJ2-3, with 9 bases fitting TRBD2. CDR1 MNHEY and CDR2 SMNVEV come from the germline V gene (reference sequence). This CDR3 region has 16 residues. V dropped 6 bases and J dropped 3; count of bases not matched to a gene: 10. CDR3 loop: CASRGLAGAGTDTQYF. The DNA of the CDR3 is TGTGCCAGCAGAGGCTTAGCGGGAGCGGGGACAGATACGCAGTATTTT.

The V and J genes are TRBV2 and TRBJ2-5, with 7 bases identical to TRBD1. CDR3 length: 14 residues. The V gene's germline CDR1 is SNHLY and CDR2 FYNNEI. V shed 3 bases and J 1 base; nucleotides not matched to a gene: 2. The CDR3 sequence: CASSDRTGQETQYF. The CDR3, as DNA: TGTGCCAGCAGTGACCGGACAGGCCAAGAGACCCAGTACTTC.

This clone was found once. The chain uses TRBV10-3 and TRBJ2-1; 11 nucleotides agree with TRBD2. This CDR3 is built from 16 residues. V shed 2 bases and J 6 bases; nucleotides not matched to a gene: 6. Germline V lookup: CDR1 ENHRY, CDR2 SYGVKD. DNA of the CDR3: TGTGCCATCAGTGAGCCGACTAGCGGGATAGGCAATGAGCAGTTCTTC. It encodes CAISEPTSGIGNEQFF.

This chain joins TRBV7-9 and TRBJ2-2; maybe TRBD2 (5 bases). Deletions cut 6 bases from V and 0 bases from J, with 23 bases between. This CDR3 region has 19 residues. Germline values: CDR1 SEHNR, CDR2 FQNEAQ (reference sequence). This chain's CDR3 is CASRIPHSRGLSNTGELFF. CDR3 sequence (DNA): TGTGCCAGCAGGATTCCACATTCTCGCGGACTCTCGAACACCGGGGAGCTGTTTTTT.

CDR3 protein: CASSYPNVQGSSPLHF. The CDR3 DNA sequence: TGTGCCAGCAGTTACCCCAACGTTCAGGGTTCTTCACCCCTCCACTTT. The chain has TRBV6-5 and TRBJ1-6; perhaps TRBD1 as D (5 bases). This CDR3 is built from 16 residues. V was clipped by 2 bases and J by 9 bases, with 17 bases between them. Germline lookup yields CDR1 MNHEY and CDR2 SVGAGI.

The chain couples TRBV2 to TRBJ2-7; 9 nucleotides match TRBD1. J gave up 0 bases and V 4 bases, and 16 bases lay outside the gene matches. The CDR3 extends over 19 amino acids. From germline, CDR1 is SNHLY and CDR2 FYNNEI. CDR3 sequence reads: CASSAVTGGGVSSSYEQYF. The CDR3 nucleotides read TGTGCCAGCAGTGCCGTGACAGGGGGGGGTGTTTCGAGCTCCTACGAGCAGTACTTC.

The chain employs TRBV30 and TRBJ1-6; perhaps TRBD1 as D (5 bases). V was pared by 4 bases and J by 7 bases, with 11 bases between. The CDR3 length is 13 residues. Per germline, CDR1 GTSNPN and CDR2 SVGIG (reference sequence). CDR3 sequence reads: CAWTGQGNSPLHF. CDR3 sequence (DNA): TGTGCCTGGACAGGCCAGGGAAATTCACCCCTCCACTTT.

The rearrangement links TRBV6-2 or TRBV6-3 to TRBJ1-1; 9 nucleotides align to TRBD1. The CDR3 is 18 residues long. V was pared by 3 bases and J by 1 base, with 12 bases of the junction left unmatched. Germline V gives CDR1 MNHEY, CDR2 SVGEGT. In nucleotides, the CDR3 is TGTGCCAGCAGTTATGACCGTCCCGGGACAGGGCCGAACACTGAAGCTTTCTTT. Translating it yields CASSYDRPGTGPNTEAFF.

The chain employs TRBV7-8 and TRBJ2-3; TRBD2 aligns across 9 bases. With 4 bases clipped from V and 5 bases from J, the junction kept 10 bases outside the gene matches. Germline CDR1 reads SGHVS; CDR2 reads FQNEAQ. This CDR3 spans 16 amino acids. CDR3 sequence: CASSWGIRGGGDTQYF. The CDR3 coding sequence is TGTGCCAGCAGCTGGGGCATCCGCGGGGGGGGAGATACGCAGTATTTT.

This chain uses TRBV15 with TRBJ1-6; possibly TRBD1 for D (5 bases). V dropped 1 base and J dropped 7 bases, with 11 bases sitting between them. This CDR3 comprises 15 residues. In germline, CDR1 is LNHNV, CDR2 YYDKDF (reference sequence). The CDR3 sequence is CATSRARGENSPLHF. The DNA of the CDR3 is TGTGCCACCAGCAGAGCGCGGGGCGAGAATTCACCCCTCCACTTT.

This clone was seen a handful of times. This sequence joins TRBV4-1 and TRBJ2-7; the match to TRBD1 covers 7 bases. Germline V gives CDR1 MGHRA, CDR2 YSYEKL. This CDR3 is 15 amino acids long. The trim removed 4 bases at V and 3 bases at J, leaving 9 bases unmatched. The CDR3, as DNA: TGCGCCAGCAGCCTTTCGGGGCAGGGGGACTACGAGCAGTACTTC. It encodes CASSLSGQGDYEQYF.

V is TRBV12-3 or TRBV12-4 and J is TRBJ1-5; 7 bases agree with TRBD1. The V and J ends lost 6 bases and 7 bases, in that order; junction bases with no gene match: 6. CDR3 length: 13 amino acids. The DNA of the CDR3 is TGTGCCAGCAGCTATACAGGGGACCAGCCCCAGCATTTT. The encoded protein is CASSYTGDQPQHF.